These 5 T cell receptor beta chains originate from one sample sequenced in a study of cytomegalovirus exposure and HLA in healthy donors. This table comes from immunoSEQ multiplex PCR, and its TCRdb copy is limited to in-frame clones, with some not included. Here the sample spans about 200,000 clones, roughly 80% being singletons. Sequencing input: PBMCs. All receptors come from a woman under 30 in good health and CMV-seronegative.

The V gene is TRBV5-4, the J gene TRBJ2-5; the D gene is possibly TRBD2 (5 bases). This CDR3 is built from 15 residues. With 0 bases removed from V and 4 bases from J, the gap between germline ends came to 13 bases. Germline V CDR1 and CDR2: SGHNT, YYREEE (reference sequence). CDR3 nucleotide sequence: TGTGCCAGCAGCTTGGCCGCTACTAGACGAGAGACCCAGTACTTC. This gives the protein CASSLAATRRETQYF.

The chain combines TRBV5-1 with TRBJ2-2, with 7 bases lining up with TRBD1. The CDR3 is 18 amino acids. Germline-derived CDR1 and CDR2 are SGHRS and YFSETQ. V lost 0 bases and J lost 0; bases outside the gene matches: 8. In DNA, the CDR3 is TGCGCCAGCAGCTTGGCCGCGACAGGGTCGGCGAACACCGGGGAGCTGTTTTTT. The encoded protein is CASSLAATGSANTGELFF.

This CDR3 reads CASSYSSYNEQFF. CDR3 in DNA: TGTGCCAGCAGCTATAGCAGCTACAATGAGCAGTTCTTC. The genes are TRBV14 and TRBJ2-1; no clear D gene. This CDR3 is 13 amino acids long. The germline V gene has CDR1 SGHDN and CDR2 FVKESK. V was cut by 5 bases and J by 3 bases, with 8 bases left in between.

The chain combines TRBV25-1 with TRBJ1-3; D is uncertain. This CDR3 has 16 amino acids. V was pared by 7 bases and J by 0 bases, with 16 bases between. Per the germline V gene, CDR1 is MGHDK and CDR2 is SYGVNS. CDR3 sequence: CASTPWEGTSGNTIYF. The CDR3 DNA reads as TGTGCCAGCACCCCCTGGGAGGGAACCTCTGGAAACACCATATATTTT.

The chain combines TRBV11-2 with TRBJ2-1, with 9 bases identical to TRBD2. Germline assignment: CDR1 SGHAT and CDR2 FQNNGV. The V segment lost 5 bases and the J segment 6 bases; nucleotides outside the gene matches: 5. This CDR3 is built from 14 residues. CDR3 sequence reads: CASSQVAGVNEQFF. As DNA, the CDR3 is TGTGCCAGCAGCCAGGTAGCGGGAGTCAATGAGCAGTTCTTC.